This T cell receptor beta chain was captured by sequencing in a study of cytomegalovirus exposure and HLA in healthy donors (dated by TCRdb to the late 2010s). At the level of the whole study: According to an earlier analysis of 587 of the donors, some 180 million T cells yielded 100 million or so unique TCR beta sequences and about 280 Gb of sequence data. HLA typing included class I and class II loci at four-digit resolution. The study profiled the T cell repertoires of under 850 subjects by immunosequencing and related them to cytomegalovirus serostatus. To study patterns of TCR occurrence, a later analysis re-analyzed previously published TCR beta repertoires from around 700 donors and added high-resolution HLA genotyping. The aim of the study was to test whether cataloging public T cell receptors could identify signatures of past pathogen exposure. In addition to the first cohort of approximately 650 subjects, a separate validation cohort of some 120 different subjects was used. In the later analysis, no new phenotypic data were used to find candidate immune exposures; instead, reliance was placed on TCR beta sequences and their occurrence across donors. Every discovery cohort repertoire had been produced on one sequencing platform. Genome-wide SNP genotypes for about 55% of the roughly 670 donors were used in a later genetic analysis, which treated that subset as a discovery cohort. The number of typed donors differed by locus: 629-630 for A, B, C, DRB1 and DQB1; 522 for DQA1; around 580 for DPA1; and around 470 for DPB1. Alongside the repertoire data, information on donor age, sex, ethnicity and CMV serostatus was compiled. Among 300 to 500 genotyped donors of the cohort, an average of approximately 240,000 unique TCR beta nucleotide sequences was sequenced per donor, of which roughly 17% were non-productive. An earlier analysis of some 600 of the donors applied high-throughput TCR beta sequencing to assess whether each TCR beta V gene segment acted as functional or pseudogenic. Among the roughly 390 genotyped donors, 75% to 90% belonged to the genetic ancestry cluster associated with self-reported Caucasian donors. To predict cytomegalovirus infection status, the study brought together high-throughput TCR immunosequencing, statistical association of individual TCRs with disease status, and machine learning. Roughly five DR-DQ haplotypes were treated as single units for association and clustering because of strong linkage in the cohort. Roughly 300 gigabases of sequencing data and 91 million or so unique TCR sequences made up an early release that covered around 640 HLA-typed donors.

Note on this clone: Its target antigen remains unknown. Qualities for individual bases were not recorded, and no much larger clone is one base off.

Library preparation used the immunoSEQ multiplex PCR assay. A mixture of 60 forward primers for TCR Vbeta segments and 13 reverse primers for TCR Jbeta segments was used in the multiplex PCR. The CDR3 region of rearranged TCR beta genes was amplified from genomic DNA by a multiplex PCR assay. The amplified TCR beta libraries were sequenced on the Illumina HiSeq System as 87-base-pair reads. The authors' analysis ran thus. A later analysis counted tens of millions of unique TCR beta chains across the 640 or so repertoires, and some 11 million of these chains were shared by at least two donors. Raw reads were error-corrected and collapsed into unique sequences by a nearest-neighbor algorithm in which closely related sequences were merged to remove PCR and sequencing errors. CDR3 sequences were aligned to IMGT reference sequences to assign V, D and J gene segments. For a sequence to be retained, at least a six-nucleotide match to both a V gene segment and a J gene segment was required. A rearrangement was called productive if the CDR3 had no stop codons and remained in frame with V and J, and every other rearrangement was called non-productive. Following IMGT convention, CDR3 was defined as the stretch from the second conserved V-encoded cysteine up to the conserved J-encoded phenylalanine. The earlier analysis of around 640 of the donors excluded sequences that lacked an unambiguous match to a single V gene segment. An earlier analysis of 587 of the donors classified V segments as functional when productive rearrangements were above 56.7% and as segregating when the standard deviation between donors was above 5%. A statistical classification framework was built to diagnose cytomegalovirus status from the catalog of TCR beta chain sequences. In a later analysis, V and J genes were assigned by comparing TCR nucleotide sequences against IMGT/GENE-DB human TR gene sequences. Using the TCRdist pipeline, a later analysis assigned CDR3 sequences along with most-parsimonious VDJ recombination scenarios. A later analysis defined each TCR beta chain by its CDR3 amino acid sequence plus V-gene family, and excluded reads lacking a unique V-gene family. A later analysis removed 500 to 600 highly shared, low-generation-probability nucleotide sequences to deal with suspected cross-contamination and a sequencing artifact. A later analysis calculated a clonal expansion index for each public chain from normalized within-repertoire ranks of inferred template counts. Generation probabilities in a later analysis came from a VDJ recombination model fitted to out-of-frame rearrangements, and those results were checked against IGoR. Hypergeometric tests were used in a later analysis to score TCR-TCR, TCR-HLA and TCR-CMV co-occurrence, with a repertoire-size bias correction applied to the TCR pairs. To estimate false discovery rates, a later analysis permuted the HLA or CMV assignments 20 times. In a later analysis, co-occurring TCRs were grouped using DBSCAN, with TCRdist sequence similarity added in when clustering inside HLA-allele-positive subsets. Repertoires with fewer than 30,000 or more than 120,000 public chains, plus five repertoires with anomalous nucleotide sharing, were excluded from co-occurrence clustering. Sourced from immuneACCESS, this table was stored by TCRdb with only in-frame sequences that have V and J called. A share of the clones is absent; for the studies checked, an unresolved V gene accounts for under half, and the remainder has no known explanation. V and J calls and clone size are given by that table; D and trimming were obtained from the DNA. The sample profile shows over 150,000 clones; under 90% of them were found once. Approximately 0.092% of the sample is held by the ten biggest clonotypes.

The germline V end is reduced by 5 bases and the J end by 4 bases; junction bases left unmatched: 3. CDR1 and CDR2 were assigned from the germline V gene as MGHRA and YSYEKL. The CDR3 runs 14 amino acids, cysteine and phenylalanine included. Only the CDR3 DNA is retained, 42 bases long and in frame from the first base. Overall results and qualifications from the work: The sequencing pipeline was judged likely to have produced a cluster of highly shared sequence variants as a technical artifact. While some public TCRs were present in many individuals, most TCR sequences turned up only very rarely across donors. The study listed 150 to 200 TCR beta chains as associated with cytomegalovirus. Compared with the approximately 700-donor mean, donors in an Asian-associated ancestry cluster had fewer N-insertions in productive TCRs, according to a later genetic analysis. A later analysis found that TCR association rates varied across HLA loci, with DRB1 alleles showing the most associated TCRs and HLA-C alleles the fewest. In a later genetic analysis, a missense DCLRE1C variant was associated with V-gene and J-gene trimming of TCR beta chains, and the association was replicated in an independent cohort. The only immune exposure information available for the cohort was CMV serostatus. Cytomegalovirus status was reported to be diagnosed by the classifier with high specificity and sensitivity in both the original and validation cohorts. The cohort was sequenced for TCR beta chains only, and without alpha or paired-chain data the features that could be detected were limited. It was suggested by the authors that the approach could potentially be generalized to other disease states and immunological phenotypes. Linkage disequilibrium might explain the correlated functional status among segregating V segments, but an unknown experimental factor could not be ruled out. A later analysis found that HLA-associated TCR beta chains were more clonally expanded and had lower generation probabilities than equally common non-associated chains. A later analysis found that most CMV-associated TCR beta chains appeared HLA-restricted, with HLA associations seemingly driven largely by CMV exposure. In an earlier analysis of approximately 590 of the donors, most TCR beta V segments appeared in productive rearrangements about 87% or about 30% of the time, broadly matching IMGT annotations. The earlier analysis of around 600 of the donors excluded some 15 rarely observed V segments, including chromosome 9 orphons, because counts were too low. In vitro tests confirmed that a few of the cytomegalovirus-associated TCR beta chains recognize cytomegalovirus antigens. Because the 87-base-pair reads could not distinguish some IMGT-functional V segments, including TRBV6-2 and TRBV6-3, those segments were excluded. Specific HLA alleles were associated with about 17,000 TCR beta sequences at a false discovery rate of 0.05 in a later analysis. Presence/absence analyses assumed roughly uniform sequencing depth across donors, an assumption that may not hold. Assigning TCR associations to individual alleles was difficult when HLA alleles, especially DR and DQ, strongly co-occurred. Because some donors lacked HLA typing at each locus, the association tests relied only on the typed subset. A further reported finding was that TCR beta sequences accurately predicted the HLA-A and HLA-B alleles for most subjects in the first cohort. In a later analysis, several top co-occurrence clusters were reported to appear linked to parvovirus B19, influenza, CMV and Epstein-Barr virus.

In total, around 600 healthy bone marrow donors made up the cohort. At the time of sampling, all cohort members were nominally healthy, though unrecorded immune exposures were likely present. The donor tested CMV seronegative and was one of the 352 seronegative cohort members. A peripheral blood sample was provided by each donor, and peripheral blood mononuclear cells were used for TCR beta sequencing. The Qiagen DNeasy Blood Extraction Kit was used to extract genomic DNA from the blood cell samples. The sequence was obtained from a boy younger than 10 in good health and CMV-seronegative. In this chain, TRBV4-1 is recombined with TRBJ2-5; 11 central nucleotides agree with TRBD2. Sequencing input: PBMCs. The CDR3 in this case is CASSLAGGPETQYF. At the DNA level, the sequence is TGCGCCAGCAGCTTAGCGGGGGGGCCAGAGACCCAGTACTTC.